A single sample gave rise to the 20 T cell receptor beta chains below, sequenced in a study of beta chain features in type 1 diabetes. Study-level results: Across all four CD4+ subsets, people with type 1 diabetes showed modestly shorter TCRB CDR3s.

Antigens for these TCRs are unknown. Since all of the isolated RNA was reverse transcribed, expressed TCRB transcripts were what got sequenced. The repertoire was sequenced with immunoSEQ multiplex PCR; TCRdb's copy has only in-frame clones and lacks some. The repertoire consists of 25,000 to 30,000 clones, with around three fifths occurring once and the leading ten covering approximately 2.5%. What was sequenced was Tregs from blood. The receptors were gathered from a woman under 40 with type 1 diabetes.

The genes are TRBV9 and TRBJ2-3; D is unclear. The CDR3 has 13 amino acids. The V gene's germline CDR1 is SGDLS and CDR2 YYNGEE. Trimming took 0 bases from V and 8 from J, leaving 10 bases between them. The CDR3 spells CASSVDRSSTQYF. The DNA of the CDR3 is TGTGCCAGCAGCGTAGATCGCTCTAGTACGCAGTATTTT. The variable domain in full, with the rest retrieved from reference TRBV9 and TRBJ2-3, is DSGVTQTPKHLITATGQRVTLRCSPRSGDLSVYWYQQSLDQGLQFLIQYYNGEERAKGNILERFSAQQFPDLHSELNLSSLELGDSALYFCASSVDRSSTQYFGPGTRLTVL.

This clone appeared a few times. The genes are TRBV4-2 and TRBJ2-2; D unclear. This CDR3 is built from 15 residues. CDR1 LGHNA and CDR2 YNFKEQ come from the germline V gene. Trimming removed 5 bases from V and 1 base from J, with 11 bases in between. The CDR3 here is CASSLSYRNTGELFF. As DNA, the CDR3 is TGTGCCAGCAGCTTGTCTTACAGGAACACCGGGGAGCTGTTTTTT.

The chain combines TRBV28 with TRBJ1-2; D possibly corresponds to TRBD1 (6 bases). V shed 1 base and J shed 4 bases, with 10 bases lying between them. CDR3 length equals 14 residues. Germline CDR1 MDHEN, CDR2 SYDVKM. In DNA, the CDR3 is TGTGCCAGCAGTTTATTTTCAGGGGCCTATGGCTACACCTTC. Encoded protein: CASSLFSGAYGYTF.

The chain combines TRBV7-6 with TRBJ1-5; possible D gene TRBD1, 5 bases. Germline V lookup: CDR1 SGHVS, CDR2 FNYEAQ. The V gene lost 1 base and the J gene lost 4 bases, with 8 bases spanning the gap. The CDR3 sequence is 14 residues long. The CDR3 spells CASSLVGGNQPQHF. As DNA, the CDR3 is TGTGCCAGCAGCTTAGTGGGGGGTAATCAGCCCCAGCATTTT.

The chain uses TRBV29-1 and TRBJ2-1; the D gene is possibly TRBD1 (7 bases). This CDR3 comprises 16 residues. Looked up from germline, CDR1 is SQVTM and CDR2 is ANQGSEA. The ends were cut back, 4 bases at V and 3 bases at J, with 19 bases in the middle. The CDR3 DNA reads as TGCAGCGTTGTGGGCAGGGGGGCTCTAAGCTACAATGAGCAGTTCTTC. Its translation: CSVVGRGALSYNEQFF.

A single count supports this clone. This chain joins TRBV2 and TRBJ1-4, with 7 bases aligning to TRBD1. V shed 3 bases, J shed 6 bases, and the junction held 4 bases outside the gene matches. The CDR3 totals 14 residues. In germline, CDR1 is SNHLY, CDR2 FYNNEI. The CDR3 protein is CASSDETGHEKLFF. CDR3 bases: TGTGCCAGCAGTGACGAGACAGGGCATGAAAAACTGTTTTTT.

Only a few counts were recorded for this clone. Other DNA sequences in this specimen translate into the identical CDR3. V gene TRBV30 combines with J gene TRBJ2-7, with 8 bases that match TRBD1. J gave up 3 bases and V 2 bases, and 0 bases lay outside the gene matches. The CDR3 has 12 residues. Germline CDR1 reads GTSNPN; CDR2 reads SVGIG (reference sequence). The CDR3 DNA sequence: TGTGCCTGGAGTACAGGGGGCTACGAGCAGTACTTC. Protein sequence: CAWSTGGYEQYF.

The V call is TRBV5-4, the J call TRBJ2-2; 9 bases line up with TRBD2. This CDR3 has 15 amino acids. Germline CDR1 is SGHNT and CDR2 is YYREEE (reference sequence). The V gene end was trimmed by 4 bases and the J gene end by 4 bases; junction bases not matched to a gene: 5. The CDR3 DNA reads TGTGCCAGCAGCGAGACTAGCGGAAGCACCGGGGAGCTGTTTTTT. Protein: CASSETSGSTGELFF.

On this clone itself: One end of the junction is discordant with germline, which a read error may explain. The CDR3: CASSLDHGADFYGYTF. Here the CDR3 DNA reads TGTGCCAGTAGTCTAGACCATGGGGCTGACTTTTATGGCTACACCTTC. The chain couples TRBV19 to TRBJ1-2; D might be TRBD1 (5 bases). This CDR3 is built from 16 residues. CDR1 and CDR2 from the germline V gene are LNHDA and SQIVND (reference sequence).

This clone has a handful of counts. The chain couples TRBV19 to TRBJ1-1; D is unresolved. There are 14 residues in the CDR3. Per the germline V gene, CDR1 is LNHDA and CDR2 is SQIVND (reference sequence). Trimming removed 3 bases from V and 4 bases from J, with 12 bases in between. In nucleotides, the CDR3 is TGTGCCAGTAGTATTGAGGGAGGATTCACTGAAGCTTTCTTT. Amino acid sequence: CASSIEGGFTEAFF.

The J gene is TRBJ2-5, the V gene TRBV5-1; D uncertain. CDR3 size: 13 residues. The V gene lost 4 bases and the J gene lost 1 base, with 8 bases spanning the gap. Looked up from germline, CDR1 is SGHRS and CDR2 is YFSETQ. In DNA form, the CDR3 reads TGCGCCAGCAGCACGAGCATCCAAGAGACCCAGTACTTC. Its protein product is CASSTSIQETQYF.

This chain uses TRBV5-1 with TRBJ2-7, with 9 bases aligning to TRBD2. Germline V lookup: CDR1 SGHRS, CDR2 YFSETQ. The CDR3 sequence is 18 residues long. Unmatched junction bases numbered 14, after V lost 0 bases and J lost 4 bases. The CDR3 region has the DNA TGCGCCAGCAGCTTGGGGGGCCTTCTAGCGGGATTCTCATACGAGCAGTACTTC. Amino acids: CASSLGGLLAGFSYEQYF.

The chain carries TRBV10-3 and TRBJ2-5, with D hard to call. Deletions cut 4 bases from V and 5 bases from J, with 8 bases between. The CDR3 runs to 12 residues. The germline CDR1 and CDR2 sequences are ENHRY and SYGVKD. CDR3 sequence (DNA): TGTGCCATCAGTGCGTCCGGGGAGACCCAGTACTTC. It translates to CAISASGETQYF.

This chain uses TRBV11-1 with TRBJ2-1; 13 positions agree with TRBD2. With 7 bases clipped from V and 8 bases from J, the junction kept 8 bases outside the gene matches. Germline lookup yields CDR1 SGHAT and CDR2 FQDESV (reference sequence). CDR3 length equals 15 residues. This CDR3 is CASTLGLAGVHEQFF. The CDR3 DNA follows: TGTGCCAGCACCCTCGGACTAGCGGGAGTTCATGAGCAGTTCTTC.

The gene calls are TRBV7-2 and TRBJ2-7, with TRBD2 matching 10 bases. V lost 5 bases, J lost 7 bases, and 11 bases stayed unmatched. Germline assignment: CDR1 SGHTA and CDR2 FQGNSA. The CDR3 extends over 15 amino acids. The DNA for the CDR3 is TGTGCCAGCAGCCTGGGCCTAGCGGGAGTCCGGGAGCAGTACTTC. Translated, it gives CASSLGLAGVREQYF.

The chain joins TRBV5-1 to TRBJ2-3; D not resolved. The CDR3 totals 15 residues. The germline V gene encodes CDR1 SGHRS and CDR2 YFSETQ. V was cut by 2 bases and J by 0 bases, with 10 bases left in between. The DNA of the CDR3 is TGCGCCAGCAGCTTAACAGATCCTAGCACAGATACGCAGTATTTT. Translation: CASSLTDPSTDTQYF.

V is TRBV29-1 and J is TRBJ2-2; 8 bases are a match to TRBD2. Germline loops: CDR1 SQVTM, CDR2 ANQGSEA. V lost 6 bases and J lost 5; bases outside the gene matches: 5. The CDR3 contains 13 residues. The CDR3: CSVTTSATGELFF. CDR3 DNA sequence: TGCAGCGTGACGACTAGCGCAACCGGGGAGCTGTTTTTT.

The sample holds a few counts of this clone. V usage is TRBV4-3 and J usage is TRBJ2-7; D is unclear. This CDR3 has 11 amino acids. Between the trimmed V and J ends, which lost 3 bases and 5 bases, there was a span of 5 bases. The germline CDR1 and CDR2 sequences are LGHNA and YSLEER. The CDR3 loop reads CASSHEHEQYF. DNA of the CDR3: TGCGCCAGCAGCCACGAGCACGAGCAGTACTTC.

The rearrangement links TRBV19 to TRBJ2-1; D may be TRBD2 (5 bases). The CDR3 has 13 amino acids. Germline V lookup: CDR1 LNHDA, CDR2 SQIVND (reference sequence). V lost 5 bases to trimming and J lost 3 bases, with 8 bases between them. The CDR3 DNA is TGTGCCAGTAGTCGGGATCTCTACAATGAGCAGTTCTTC. Its protein is CASSRDLYNEQFF.

The chain joins TRBV28 to TRBJ1-5; the D is unclear. Germline-derived CDR1 and CDR2 are MDHEN and SYDVKM. The length of the CDR3 is 14 residues. Trimming removed 5 bases at V and 0 bases at J, with 8 bases between. The CDR3 coding sequence is TGTGCCAGCAGTACAGCATCTAGCAATCAGCCCCAGCATTTT. Residues: CASSTASSNQPQHF.